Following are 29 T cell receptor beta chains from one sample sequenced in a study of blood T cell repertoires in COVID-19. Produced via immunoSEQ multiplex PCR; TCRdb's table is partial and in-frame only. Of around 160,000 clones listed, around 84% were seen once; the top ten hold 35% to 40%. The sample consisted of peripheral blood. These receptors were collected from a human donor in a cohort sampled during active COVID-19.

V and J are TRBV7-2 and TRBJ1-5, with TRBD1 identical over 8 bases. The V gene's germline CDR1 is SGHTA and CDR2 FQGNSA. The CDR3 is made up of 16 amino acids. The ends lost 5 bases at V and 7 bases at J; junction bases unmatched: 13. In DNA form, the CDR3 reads TGTGCCAGCAGCCAGGGGAGACCAGGGGGCTGGCAGCCCCAGCATTTT. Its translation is CASSQGRPGGWQPQHF.

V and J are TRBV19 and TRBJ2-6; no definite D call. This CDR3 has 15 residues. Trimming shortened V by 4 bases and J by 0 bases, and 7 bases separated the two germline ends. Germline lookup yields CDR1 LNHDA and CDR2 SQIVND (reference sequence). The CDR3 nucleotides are TGTGCCAGTAGTACCACAGCCTCTGGGGCCAACGTCCTGACTTTC. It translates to CASSTTASGANVLTF.

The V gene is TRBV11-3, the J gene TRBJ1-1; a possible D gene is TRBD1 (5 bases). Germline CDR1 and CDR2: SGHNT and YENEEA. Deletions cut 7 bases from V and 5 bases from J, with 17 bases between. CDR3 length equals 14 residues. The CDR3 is CASIGGGGETEAFF. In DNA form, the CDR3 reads TGTGCCAGCATCGGGGGTGGCGGGGAAACTGAAGCTTTCTTT.

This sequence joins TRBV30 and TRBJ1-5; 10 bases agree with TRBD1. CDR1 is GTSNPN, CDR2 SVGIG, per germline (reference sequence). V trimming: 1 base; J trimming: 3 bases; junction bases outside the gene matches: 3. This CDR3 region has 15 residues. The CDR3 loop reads CAWSGQGAHNQPQHF. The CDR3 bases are TGTGCCTGGAGTGGACAGGGGGCTCACAATCAGCCCCAGCATTTT.

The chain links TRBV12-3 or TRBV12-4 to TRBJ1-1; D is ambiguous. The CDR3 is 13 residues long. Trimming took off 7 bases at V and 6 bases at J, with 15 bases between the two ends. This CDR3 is CASILTRGAEAFF. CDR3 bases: TGTGCCAGCATTCTGACCCGGGGTGCTGAAGCTTTCTTT.

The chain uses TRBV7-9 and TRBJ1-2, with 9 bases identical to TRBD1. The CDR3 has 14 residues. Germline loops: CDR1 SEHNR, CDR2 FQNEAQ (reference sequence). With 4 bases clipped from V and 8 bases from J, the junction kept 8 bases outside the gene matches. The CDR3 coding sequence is TGTGCCAGCAGCTCACAGGGGGCGTCTAACGGCTACACCTTC. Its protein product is CASSSQGASNGYTF.

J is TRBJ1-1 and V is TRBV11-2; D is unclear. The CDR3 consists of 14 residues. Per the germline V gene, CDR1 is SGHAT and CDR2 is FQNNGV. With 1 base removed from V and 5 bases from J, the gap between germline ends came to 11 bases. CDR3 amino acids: CASSLGPPGTEAFF. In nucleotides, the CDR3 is TGTGCCAGCAGCTTAGGCCCTCCGGGTACTGAAGCTTTCTTT.

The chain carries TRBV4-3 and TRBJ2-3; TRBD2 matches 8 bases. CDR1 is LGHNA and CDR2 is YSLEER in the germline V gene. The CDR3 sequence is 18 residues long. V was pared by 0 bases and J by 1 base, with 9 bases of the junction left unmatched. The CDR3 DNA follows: TGCGCCAGCAGCCAAGACCTAGGACTAGCCCTGCGCACAGATACGCAGTATTTT. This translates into CASSQDLGLALRTDTQYF.

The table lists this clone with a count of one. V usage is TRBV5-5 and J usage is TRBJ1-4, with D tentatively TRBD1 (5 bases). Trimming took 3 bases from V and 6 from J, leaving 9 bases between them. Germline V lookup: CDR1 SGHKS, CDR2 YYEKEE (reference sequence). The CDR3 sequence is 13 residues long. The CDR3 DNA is TGTGCCAGCAGCTGGGGCCTGGATGAAAAACTGTTTTTT. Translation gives CASSWGLDEKLFF.

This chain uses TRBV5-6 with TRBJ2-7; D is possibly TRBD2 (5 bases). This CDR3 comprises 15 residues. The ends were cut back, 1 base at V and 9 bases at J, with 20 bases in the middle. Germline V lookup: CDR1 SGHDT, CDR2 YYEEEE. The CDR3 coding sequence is TGTGCCAGCAGCTTGATCTGGACTGGGGAAAAGGGGCAGTACTTC. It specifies CASSLIWTGEKGQYF.

The DNA of the CDR3 is TGTGCCAGCAGTTACAGGGGTCGGCCCTATAATTCACCCCTCCACTTT. Its protein product is CASSYRGRPYNSPLHF. The V gene is TRBV6-5, the J gene TRBJ1-6, with D possibly matching TRBD1 (5 bases). CDR1 MNHEY and CDR2 SVGAGI come from the germline V gene. The CDR3 loop spans 16 amino acids. The ends were cut back, 2 bases at V and 2 bases at J, with 10 bases in the middle.

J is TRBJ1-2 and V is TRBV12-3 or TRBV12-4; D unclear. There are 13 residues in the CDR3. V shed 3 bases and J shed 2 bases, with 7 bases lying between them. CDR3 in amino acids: CASSFGVNYGYTF. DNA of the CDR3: TGTGCCAGCAGTTTCGGGGTAAACTATGGCTACACCTTC.

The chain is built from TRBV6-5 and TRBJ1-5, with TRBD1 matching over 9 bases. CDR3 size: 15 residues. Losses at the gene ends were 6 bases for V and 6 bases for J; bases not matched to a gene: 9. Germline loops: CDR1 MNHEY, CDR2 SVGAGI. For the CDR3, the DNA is TGTGCCAGCAGCAAAGACAGGGGGTCTAGTCAGCCCCAGCATTTT. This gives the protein CASSKDRGSSQPQHF.

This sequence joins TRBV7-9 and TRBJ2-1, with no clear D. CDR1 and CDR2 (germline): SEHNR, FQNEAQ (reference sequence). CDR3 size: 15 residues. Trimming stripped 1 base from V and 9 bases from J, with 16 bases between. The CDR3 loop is CASSLGFSPNGEQFF. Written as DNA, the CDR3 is TGTGCCAGCAGCTTAGGCTTTTCCCCTAATGGTGAGCAGTTCTTC.

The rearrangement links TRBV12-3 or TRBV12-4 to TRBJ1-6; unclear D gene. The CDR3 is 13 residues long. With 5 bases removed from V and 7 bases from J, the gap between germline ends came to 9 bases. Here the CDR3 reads CASSLFSNSPLHF. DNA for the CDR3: TGTGCCAGCAGTCTATTCTCGAATTCACCCCTCCACTTT.

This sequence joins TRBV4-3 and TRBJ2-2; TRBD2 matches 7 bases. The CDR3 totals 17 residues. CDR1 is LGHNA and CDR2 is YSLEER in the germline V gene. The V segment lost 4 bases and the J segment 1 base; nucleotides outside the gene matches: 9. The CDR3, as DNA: TGCGCCAGCAGCCCCGCCGCAGCGGGGCTGAACACCGGGGAGCTGTTTTTT. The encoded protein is CASSPAAAGLNTGELFF.

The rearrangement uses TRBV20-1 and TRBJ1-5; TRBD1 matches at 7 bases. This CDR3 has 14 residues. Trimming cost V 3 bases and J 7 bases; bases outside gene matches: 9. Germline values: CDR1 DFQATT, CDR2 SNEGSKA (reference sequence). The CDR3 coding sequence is TGCAGTGCTAGTACCGACAGGGAAAGGCAGCCCCAGCATTTT. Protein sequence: CSASTDRERQPQHF.

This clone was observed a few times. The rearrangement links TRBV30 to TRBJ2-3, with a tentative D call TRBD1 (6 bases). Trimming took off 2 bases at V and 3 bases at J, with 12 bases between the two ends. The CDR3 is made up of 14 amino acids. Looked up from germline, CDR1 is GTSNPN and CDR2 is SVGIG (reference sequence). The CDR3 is CAWSRRGITDTQYF. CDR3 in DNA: TGTGCCTGGAGTCGCAGGGGCATAACAGATACGCAGTATTTT.

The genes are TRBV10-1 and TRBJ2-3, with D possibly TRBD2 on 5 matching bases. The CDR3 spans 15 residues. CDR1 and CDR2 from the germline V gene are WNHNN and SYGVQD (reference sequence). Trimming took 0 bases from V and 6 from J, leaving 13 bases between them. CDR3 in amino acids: CASSESEERRDTQYF. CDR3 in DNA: TGCGCCAGCAGTGAGTCAGAGGAGAGGAGGGATACGCAGTATTTT.

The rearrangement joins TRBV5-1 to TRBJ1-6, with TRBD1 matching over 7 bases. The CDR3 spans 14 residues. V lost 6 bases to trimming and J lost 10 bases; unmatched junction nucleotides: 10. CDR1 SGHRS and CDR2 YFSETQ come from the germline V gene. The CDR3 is CASTLEGAKSPLHF. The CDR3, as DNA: TGCGCCAGCACTCTGGAGGGGGCAAAGTCACCCCTCCACTTT. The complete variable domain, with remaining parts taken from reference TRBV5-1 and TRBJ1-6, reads KAGVTQTPRYLIKTRGQQVTLSCSPISGHRSVSWYQQTPGQGLQFLFEYFSETQRNKGNFPGRFSGRQFSNSRSEMNVSTLELGDSALYLCASTLEGAKSPLHFGNGTRLTVT.

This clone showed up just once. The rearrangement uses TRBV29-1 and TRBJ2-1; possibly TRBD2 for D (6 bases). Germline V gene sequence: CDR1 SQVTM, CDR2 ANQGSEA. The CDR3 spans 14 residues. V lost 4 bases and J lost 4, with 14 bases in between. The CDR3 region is CSVVTSSLYNEQFF. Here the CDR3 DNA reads TGCAGCGTTGTTACTAGCAGCTTGTACAATGAGCAGTTCTTC.

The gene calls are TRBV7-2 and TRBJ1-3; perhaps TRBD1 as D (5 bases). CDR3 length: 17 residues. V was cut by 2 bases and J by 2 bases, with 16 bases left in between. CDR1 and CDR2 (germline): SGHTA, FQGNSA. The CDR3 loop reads CASSLRSREVTGNTIYF. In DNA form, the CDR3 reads TGTGCCAGCAGCTTAAGGTCCAGGGAGGTCACTGGAAACACCATATATTTT.

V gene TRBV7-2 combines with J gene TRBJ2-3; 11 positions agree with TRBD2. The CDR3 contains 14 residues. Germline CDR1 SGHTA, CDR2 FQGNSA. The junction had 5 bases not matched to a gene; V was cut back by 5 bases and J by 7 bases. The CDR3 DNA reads TGTGCCAGCAGCACTAGCGGGGGCGGAAATACGCAGTATTTT. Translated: CASSTSGGGNTQYF.

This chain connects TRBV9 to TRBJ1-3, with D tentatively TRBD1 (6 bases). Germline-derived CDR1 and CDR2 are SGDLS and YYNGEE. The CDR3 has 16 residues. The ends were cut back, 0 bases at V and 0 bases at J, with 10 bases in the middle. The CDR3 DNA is TGTGCCAGCAGCGTAGATAGGGACAACTCTGGAAACACCATATATTTT. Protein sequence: CASSVDRDNSGNTIYF.

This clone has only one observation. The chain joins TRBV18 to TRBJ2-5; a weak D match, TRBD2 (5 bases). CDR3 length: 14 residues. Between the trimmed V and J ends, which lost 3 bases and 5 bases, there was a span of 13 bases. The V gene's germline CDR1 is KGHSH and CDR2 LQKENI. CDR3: CASSPEAEPETQYF. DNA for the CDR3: TGTGCCAGCTCACCGGAGGCGGAGCCGGAGACCCAGTACTTC.

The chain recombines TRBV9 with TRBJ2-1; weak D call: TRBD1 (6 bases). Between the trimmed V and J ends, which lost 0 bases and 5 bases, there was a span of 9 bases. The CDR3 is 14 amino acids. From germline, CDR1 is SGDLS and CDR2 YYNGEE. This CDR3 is CASSVGNRDNEQFF. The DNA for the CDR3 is TGTGCCAGCAGCGTAGGCAACAGGGACAATGAGCAGTTCTTC.

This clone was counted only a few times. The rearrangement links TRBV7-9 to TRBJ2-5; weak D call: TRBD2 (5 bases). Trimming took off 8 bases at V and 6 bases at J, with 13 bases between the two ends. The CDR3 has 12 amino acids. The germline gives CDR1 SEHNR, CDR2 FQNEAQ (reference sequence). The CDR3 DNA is TGTGCCAGCTCGGCCGGGGAAAAGACCCAGTACTTC. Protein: CASSAGEKTQYF.

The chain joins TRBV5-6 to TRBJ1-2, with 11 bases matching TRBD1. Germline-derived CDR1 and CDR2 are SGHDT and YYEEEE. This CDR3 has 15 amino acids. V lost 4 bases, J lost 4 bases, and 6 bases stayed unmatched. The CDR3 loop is CASSLPGTGGYGYTF. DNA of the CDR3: TGTGCCAGCAGCCTTCCCGGGACAGGGGGCTATGGCTACACCTTC.

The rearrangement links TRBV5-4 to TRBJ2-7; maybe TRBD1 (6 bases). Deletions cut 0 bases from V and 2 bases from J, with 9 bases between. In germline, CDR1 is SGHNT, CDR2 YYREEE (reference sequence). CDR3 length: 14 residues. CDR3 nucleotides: TGTGCCAGCAGCTTGGGGGGGCGTCCCTACGAGCAGTACTTC. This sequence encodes CASSLGGRPYEQYF.